This T cell receptor beta chain was recovered during a study of shared clonotypes between healthy human individuals. Germline V gene lookup returns CDR1 SGHTA and CDR2 FQGNSA. The J segment lost 8 bases and the V segment lost 1 base, leaving 8 bases of the junction unmatched. This CDR3 spans 15 amino acids. TCRdb keeps only in-frame clones here, not all; method: immunoSEQ multiplex PCR. In the table there are 700,000 to 950,000 clones, approximately 97% of which are singletons. Positive CCR7 selection of CD45RO-negative cells yielded the naive CD8 cells, and terminally differentiated effector memory CD45RA+ cells were excluded.

The TCR originated in a man younger than 45 in good health. The source material was naive CD8+ T cells sorted from blood. V is TRBV7-2 and J is TRBJ2-1, with 7 nucleotides matching TRBD1. CDR3 region: CASSLGPGGNDEQFF. The CDR3 DNA reads as TGTGCCAGCAGCTTAGGTCCAGGGGGTAATGATGAGCAGTTCTTC.